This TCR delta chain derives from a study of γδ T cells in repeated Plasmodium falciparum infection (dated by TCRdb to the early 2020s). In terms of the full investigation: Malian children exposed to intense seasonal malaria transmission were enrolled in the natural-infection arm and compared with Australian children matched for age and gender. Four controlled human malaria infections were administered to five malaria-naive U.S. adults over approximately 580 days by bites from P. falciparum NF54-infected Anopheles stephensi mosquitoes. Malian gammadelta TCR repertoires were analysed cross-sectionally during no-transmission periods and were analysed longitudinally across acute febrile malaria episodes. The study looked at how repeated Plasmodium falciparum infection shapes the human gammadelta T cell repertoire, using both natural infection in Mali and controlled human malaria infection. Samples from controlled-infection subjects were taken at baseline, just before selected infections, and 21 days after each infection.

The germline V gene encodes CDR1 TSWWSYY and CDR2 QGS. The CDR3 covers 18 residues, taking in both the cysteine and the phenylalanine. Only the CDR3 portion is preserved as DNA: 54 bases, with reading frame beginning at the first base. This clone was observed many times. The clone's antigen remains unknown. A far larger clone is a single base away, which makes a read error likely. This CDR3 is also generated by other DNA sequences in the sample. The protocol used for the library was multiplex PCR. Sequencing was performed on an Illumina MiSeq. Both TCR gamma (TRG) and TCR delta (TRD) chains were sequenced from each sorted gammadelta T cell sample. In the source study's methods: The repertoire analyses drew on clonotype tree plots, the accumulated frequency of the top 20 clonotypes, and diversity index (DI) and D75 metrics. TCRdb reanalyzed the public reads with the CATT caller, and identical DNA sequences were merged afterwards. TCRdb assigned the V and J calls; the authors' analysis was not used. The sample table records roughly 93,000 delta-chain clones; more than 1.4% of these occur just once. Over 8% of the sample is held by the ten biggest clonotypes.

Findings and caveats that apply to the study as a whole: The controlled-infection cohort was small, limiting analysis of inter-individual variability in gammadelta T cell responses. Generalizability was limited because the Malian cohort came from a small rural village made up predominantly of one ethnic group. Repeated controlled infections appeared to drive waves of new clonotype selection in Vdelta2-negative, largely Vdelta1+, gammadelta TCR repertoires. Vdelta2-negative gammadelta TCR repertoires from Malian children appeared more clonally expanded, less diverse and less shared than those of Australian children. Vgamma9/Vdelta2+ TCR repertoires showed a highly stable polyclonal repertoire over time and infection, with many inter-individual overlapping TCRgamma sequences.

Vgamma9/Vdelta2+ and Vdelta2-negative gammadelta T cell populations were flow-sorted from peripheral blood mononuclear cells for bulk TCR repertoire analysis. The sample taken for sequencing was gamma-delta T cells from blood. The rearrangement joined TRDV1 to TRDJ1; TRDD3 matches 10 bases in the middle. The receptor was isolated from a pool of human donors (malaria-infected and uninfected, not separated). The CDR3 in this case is CALGRPSVLGDYTDKLIF. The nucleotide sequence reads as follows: TGTGCCCTTGGGAGACCTTCAGTACTGGGGGATTACACCGATAAACTCATCTTT.